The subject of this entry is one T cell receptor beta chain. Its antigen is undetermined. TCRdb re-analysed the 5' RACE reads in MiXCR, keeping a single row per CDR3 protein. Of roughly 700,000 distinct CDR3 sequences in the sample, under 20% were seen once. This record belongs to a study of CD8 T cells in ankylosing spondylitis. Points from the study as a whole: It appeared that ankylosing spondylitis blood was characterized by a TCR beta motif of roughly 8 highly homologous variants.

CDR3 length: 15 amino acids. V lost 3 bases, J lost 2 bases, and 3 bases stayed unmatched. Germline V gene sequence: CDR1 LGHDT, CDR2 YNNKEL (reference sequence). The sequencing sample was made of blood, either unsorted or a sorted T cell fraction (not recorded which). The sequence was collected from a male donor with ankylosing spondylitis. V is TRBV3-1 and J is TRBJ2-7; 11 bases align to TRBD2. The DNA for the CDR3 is TGTGCCAGCAGCCAGTTAGCGGGAGGGACCTACGAGCAGTACTTC. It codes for CASSQLAGGTYEQYF.